The 10 T cell receptor beta chains reported below all come from one sample, sequenced in a study of T cell changes during pregnancy in multiple sclerosis. Repertoires were generated with immunoSEQ multiplex PCR, while TCRdb's copy carries only in-frame clones and drops some. The sample has 35,000 to 50,000 clones; over 85% are singletons. Material: CD4+ T cells from peripheral blood mononuclear cells, obtained in the first trimester of pregnancy. These receptors were collected from a female donor with multiple sclerosis, enrolled in a pregnancy study.

The chain joins TRBV6-5 to TRBJ1-1, with D maybe TRBD1 (5 bases). Germline loops: CDR1 MNHEY, CDR2 SVGAGI. Trimming took 2 bases from V and 2 from J, leaving 12 bases between them. This CDR3 contains 15 residues. The CDR3 coding sequence is TGTGCCAGCAGTTACGTCGGGGGAGCCAACACTGAAGCTTTCTTT. Translated: CASSYVGGANTEAFF.

This clone was picked up a small number of times. The J gene is TRBJ2-7, the V gene TRBV2; D ambiguous. Germline loops: CDR1 SNHLY, CDR2 FYNNEI. The CDR3 loop spans 13 amino acids. Trimming shortened V by 2 bases and J by 5 bases, and 10 bases separated the two germline ends. This CDR3 reads CASSEPFRHEQYF. DNA for the CDR3: TGTGCCAGCAGTGAACCTTTTCGTCACGAGCAGTACTTC.

This clone was picked up one time. This chain joins TRBV5-4 and TRBJ2-3; 9 bases agree with TRBD2. Germline CDR1 reads SGHNT; CDR2 reads YYREEE (reference sequence). V shed 4 bases, J shed 4 bases, and the junction held 16 bases outside the gene matches. The CDR3 sequence is 18 residues long. In DNA, the CDR3 is TGTGCCAGCAGCCCCCGGAGGGAGATAGCGGGAGTTTCAGATACGCAGTATTTT. Protein sequence: CASSPRREIAGVSDTQYF.

The V call is TRBV5-1, the J call TRBJ2-3; no clear D gene. Germline V lookup: CDR1 SGHRS, CDR2 YFSETQ. This CDR3 has 14 residues. Deletions cut 4 bases from V and 4 bases from J, with 13 bases between. Here the CDR3 reads CASSPFNLADTQYF. The CDR3 coding sequence is TGCGCCAGCAGCCCCTTTAACTTGGCAGATACGCAGTATTTT.

The chain carries TRBV19 and TRBJ2-1; D is undetermined. Germline V CDR1 and CDR2: LNHDA, SQIVND (reference sequence). V was pared by 4 bases and J by 1 base, with 20 bases between. CDR3 length: 18 amino acids. CDR3 DNA: TGTGCCAGTAGTACCCCGTCCCCTCGGTTGCTATCCTACAATGAGCAGTTCTTC. Its translation is CASSTPSPRLLSYNEQFF.

The chain is built from TRBV28 and TRBJ2-2; D not certain. Between the trimmed V and J ends, which lost 6 bases and 2 bases, there was a span of 7 bases. The CDR3 length is 13 residues. The germline V gene encodes CDR1 MDHEN and CDR2 SYDVKM. In DNA form, the CDR3 reads TGTGCCAGCAGGTTCCCTAACACCGGGGAGCTGTTTTTT. Its translation is CASRFPNTGELFF.

This clone appeared once. This chain links TRBV11-3 with TRBJ1-5; maybe TRBD1 (5 bases). The germline V gene encodes CDR1 SGHNT and CDR2 YENEEA. The length of the CDR3 is 15 residues. Trimming removed 5 bases from V and 1 base from J, with 12 bases in between. The CDR3 coding sequence is TGTGCCAGCAGCCTCCAGGGTATGAGCAATCAGCCCCAGCATTTT. Amino acid sequence: CASSLQGMSNQPQHF.

The chain couples TRBV7-6 to TRBJ2-3, with 11 bases that match TRBD2. Germline V gene sequence: CDR1 SGHVS, CDR2 FNYEAQ. The V segment lost 4 bases and the J segment 0 bases; nucleotides outside the gene matches: 15. The CDR3 is 20 amino acids. The CDR3 sequence is CASSSLGLAGLPGSTDTQYF. As DNA, the CDR3 is TGTGCCAGCAGCTCCCTCGGACTAGCGGGCTTACCCGGGAGCACAGATACGCAGTATTTT.

This clone was seen a few times. V usage is TRBV18 and J usage is TRBJ2-7; D may be TRBD2 (5 bases). CDR3 length: 15 residues. Trimming shortened V by 4 bases and J by 3 bases, and 16 bases separated the two germline ends. The V gene's germline CDR1 is KGHSH and CDR2 LQKENI. The CDR3 DNA sequence: TGTGCCAGCTCACAGCTATTTCGGGATAGCTACGAGCAGTACTTC. It encodes CASSQLFRDSYEQYF.

For the CDR3, the DNA is TGTGCCAGCAGTTCCCACCGACTAGGGGCATATCAGCCCCAGCATTTT. The encoded protein is CASSSHRLGAYQPQHF. This chain uses TRBV27 with TRBJ1-5; D is perhaps TRBD1 (5 bases). Germline CDR1 reads MNHEY; CDR2 reads SMNVEV (reference sequence). The CDR3 is 16 amino acids. Trimming pared 4 bases from V and 5 bases from J, leaving 18 bases between.